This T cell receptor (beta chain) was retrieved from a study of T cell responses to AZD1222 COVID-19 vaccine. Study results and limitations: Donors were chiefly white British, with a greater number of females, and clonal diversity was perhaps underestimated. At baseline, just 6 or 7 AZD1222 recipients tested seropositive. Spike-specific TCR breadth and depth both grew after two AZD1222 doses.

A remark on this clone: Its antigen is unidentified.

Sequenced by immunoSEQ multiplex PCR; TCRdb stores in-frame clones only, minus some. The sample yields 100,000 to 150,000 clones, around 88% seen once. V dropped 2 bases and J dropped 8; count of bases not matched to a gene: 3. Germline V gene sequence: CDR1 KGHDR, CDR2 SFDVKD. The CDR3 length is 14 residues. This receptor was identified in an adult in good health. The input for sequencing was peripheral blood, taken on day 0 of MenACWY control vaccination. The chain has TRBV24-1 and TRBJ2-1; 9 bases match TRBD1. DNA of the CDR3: TGTGCCACCAGTGATTCCCACAGGGGGCATGAGCAGTTCTTC. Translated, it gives CATSDSHRGHEQFF.